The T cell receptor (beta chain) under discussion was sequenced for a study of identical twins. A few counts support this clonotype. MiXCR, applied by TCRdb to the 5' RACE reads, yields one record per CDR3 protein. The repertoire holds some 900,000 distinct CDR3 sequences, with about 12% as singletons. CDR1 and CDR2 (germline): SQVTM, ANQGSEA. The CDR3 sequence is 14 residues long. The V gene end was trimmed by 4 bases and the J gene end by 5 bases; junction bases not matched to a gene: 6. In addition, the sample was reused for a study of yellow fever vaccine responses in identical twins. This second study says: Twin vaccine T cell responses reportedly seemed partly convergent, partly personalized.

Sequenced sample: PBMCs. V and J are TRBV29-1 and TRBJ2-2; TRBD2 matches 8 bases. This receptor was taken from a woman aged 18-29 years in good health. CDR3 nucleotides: TGCAGCGTTGGGGTACTAGCGGAGACCGGGGAGCTGTTTTTT. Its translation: CSVGVLAETGELFF.